Listed below are T cell receptor beta chains from one sample, sequenced in a study of cytomegalovirus exposure and HLA in healthy donors. Data came from immunoSEQ multiplex PCR; TCRdb stores just in-frame clones and leaves some out. The sample contains approximately 180,000 clones, about 90% of which appear only once. The sequenced material came from PBMCs. Every receptor here comes from a girl under two years old in good health and CMV-seronegative. The CDR3 runs from the conserved cysteine through the conserved F or W. D genes are given only for firm matches. The size entry is marked missing in some rows and otherwise reads once, few, many or a size class.

d_gene	v_gene	j_gene	abundance	CDR3nt	CDR3aa
.	TRBV27	TRBJ1-2	once	TGTGCCAGCAGTTCCTCAACCCCTCACAGGTCCAGAGCCCCCTCCGGATATGGCTACACCTTC	CASSSSTPHRSRAPSGYGYTF
TRBD2	TRBV5-1	TRBJ2-3	.	TGCGCCAGCAGCCGAGCGGGGTCTAGCACAGATACGCAGTATTTT	CASSRAGSSTDTQYF
.	TRBV6-4	TRBJ2-1	once	TGTGCCAGCAATGTTATCCTAAGCTCCTACAATGAGCAGTTCTTC	CASNVILSSYNEQFF
.	TRBV6-1	TRBJ1-5	.	TGTGCCAGCAGTGACACAGGCTACAATCAGCCCCAGCATTTT	CASSDTGYNQPQHF
TRBD2	TRBV5-1	TRBJ2-7	.	TGCGCCAGCTCCAGCGGGAGGCCACTAAGCTCCTACGAGCAGTACTTC	CASSSGRPLSSYEQYF
.	TRBV5-4	TRBJ2-1	.	TGTGCCAGCAGCTTACAGCAAAACAATGAGCAGTTCTTC	CASSLQQNNEQFF
.	TRBV4-3	TRBJ2-7	.	TGCGCCAGCAGCCAAGAACCGGGTTCCTACGAGCAGTACTTC	CASSQEPGSYEQYF
TRBD1	TRBV11-2	TRBJ2-7	.	TGTGCCAGCAGCCCCGGACAGGGCTACGAGCAGTACTTC	CASSPGQGYEQYF
TRBD2	TRBV5-1	TRBJ2-3	.	TGCGCCAGCAGCTGGCTAGCGGGGCTTACAGATACGCAATATTTT	CASSWLAGLTDTQYF
.	TRBV6-5	TRBJ2-7	.	TGTGCCAGCAGTTTATACCCTTCAGGGGTGGGCGAGCAGTACTTC	CASSLYPSGVGEQYF
TRBD2	TRBV9	TRBJ2-3	.	TGTGCCAGCAGCGTAGTAGCTAGCGGGAGCATCACAGATACGCAGTATTTT	CASSVVASGSITDTQYF
.	TRBV19	TRBJ1-2	.	TGTGCCAGTAGTATAGCTACAGGTGGCTACACCTTC	CASSIATGGYTF
.	TRBV6-5	TRBJ2-6	.	TGTGCCAGCAGACACAGGGCCTCTGGGGCCAACGTCCTGACTTTC	CASRHRASGANVLTF
TRBD2	TRBV11-3	TRBJ2-1	.	TGTGCCAGCAGCTCTCCTAGCGGTGATTACAATGAGCAGTTCTTC	CASSSPSGDYNEQFF
.	TRBV5-1	TRBJ2-7	.	TGCGCCAGCAGCTTGGTCGGGGGATACGAGCAGTACTTC	CASSLVGGYEQYF
.	TRBV7-2	TRBJ2-5	.	TGTGCCAGCAGCTCCCGTCGGGCAGGGTCGGAGACCCAGTACTTC	CASSSRRAGSETQYF
TRBD2	TRBV11-2	TRBJ2-3	.	TGTGCCAGCAGCTTTATAGCGGGGGGGCCATTAGATACGCAGTATTTT	CASSFIAGGPLDTQYF
TRBD2	TRBV13	TRBJ2-7	.	TGTGCCAGCAGCTTAGGCCGGGAGGAGACGATATTCTACGAGCAGTACTTC	CASSLGREETIFYEQYF
.	TRBV18	TRBJ2-7	.	TGTGCCAGCTCACCATTTGACAGCATTTACGAGCAGTACTTC	CASSPFDSIYEQYF
.	TRBV7-3	TRBJ2-7	.	TGTGCCAGCAGCTTCGCGGGCCGAGGGCCCTACGAGCAGTACTTC	CASSFAGRGPYEQYF
TRBD1	TRBV6-1	TRBJ2-5	few	TGTGCCAGCAGGAGGGGGCAGGTAAAAGAGACCCAGTACTTC	CASRRGQVKETQYF
TRBD1	TRBV27	TRBJ1-2	.	TGTGCCAGCAGTTCGGGGACAGGGGGCGAGTATGGCTACACCTTC	CASSSGTGGEYGYTF
TRBD1	TRBV5-4	TRBJ2-7	.	TGTGCCAGCAGCCACCTCGACAGGGACTCCTACGAGCAGTACTTC	CASSHLDRDSYEQYF
.	TRBV11-3	TRBJ2-3	.	TGTGCCAGCAGCTTAGGTGGCAGGGTCACAGATACGCAGTATTTT	CASSLGGRVTDTQYF
.	TRBV11-2	TRBJ1-2	.	TGTGCCAGCAGCTTAGCCCTGGACAGTTTCTATGGCTACACCTTC	CASSLALDSFYGYTF
TRBD2	TRBV6-5	TRBJ2-1	.	TGTGCCAGCAGTTATAATAGCGGGGGGGCCAGTAATGAGCAGTTCTTC	CASSYNSGGASNEQFF
.	TRBV14	TRBJ1-6	.	TGTGCCAGCAGCCAACTCACAGGGCGTAATTCACCCCTCCACTTT	CASSQLTGRNSPLHF
TRBD2	TRBV9	TRBJ2-1	.	TGTGCCAGCAGCTCCCCCGGGACTAGCGGCAACAATGAGCAGTTCTTC	CASSSPGTSGNNEQFF
TRBD1	TRBV4-1	TRBJ1-6	.	TGCGCCAGCAGCCAAGAACCCGGACTTGACAGGGCGTATAATTCACCCCTCCACTTT	CASSQEPGLDRAYNSPLHF
.	TRBV30	TRBJ1-1	.	TGTGCCTGGAGTGGCACGGTTAGCACTGAAGCTTTCTTT	CAWSGTVSTEAFF
.	TRBV13	TRBJ2-7	.	TGTGCCAGCAGCTTCCGGCACTACGAGCAGTACTTC	CASSFRHYEQYF
TRBD2	TRBV15	TRBJ2-3	.	TGTGCCACCAGGGCGGGGGTAAGCACAGATACGCAGTATTTT	CATRAGVSTDTQYF
.	TRBV30	TRBJ1-1	.	TGTGCCTGGAGTTCAGCCGGGGAAGCTTTCTTT	CAWSSAGEAFF
.	TRBV5-6	TRBJ1-1	few	TGTGCCAGCAGCTTGGTGGGAGGGGGTGAGTACACTGAAGCTTTCTTT	CASSLVGGGEYTEAFF
TRBD1	TRBV10-1	TRBJ2-2	.	TGCGCCAGCAGTCTCGACAGGACAGGGAGAAGGTTGACCGGGGAGCTGTTTTTT	CASSLDRTGRRLTGELFF
.	TRBV12-2	TRBJ2-7	once	.	CASRLKWGMGTGDYKQYF
TRBD1	TRBV5-1	TRBJ1-2	.	TGCGCCAGCAGCTCGGAAGTGCAGGGGGCAGGCTATGGCTACACCTTC	CASSSEVQGAGYGYTF
.	TRBV7-9	TRBJ2-7	.	TGTGCCAGCAGCCCGGGACTCCGGAGCTCACGGGAGCAGTACTTC	CASSPGLRSSREQYF
TRBD2	TRBV29-1	TRBJ2-1	once	TGCAGCGTCGTTAGCGGGAGGTTTTCCCTCAATGAGCAGTTCTTC	CSVVSGRFSLNEQFF
TRBD2	TRBV4-2	TRBJ2-7	.	TGTGCCAGCAGCCTAACTAGCGCGGGAATGTACGAGCAGTACTTC	CASSLTSAGMYEQYF
TRBD1	TRBV12-5	TRBJ1-1	.	TGTGCTAGTGGTGCACCTCAGGGGGCAAACACTGAAGCTTTCTTT	CASGAPQGANTEAFF
TRBD2	TRBV29-1	TRBJ2-5	.	TGCAGCGTGCACGAGCTAGCGGGAGAAGAGACCCAGTACTTC	CSVHELAGEETQYF
.	TRBV12-5	TRBJ2-1	.	TGTGCTAGTGGTCACAGCAGGGGTGAGCAGTTCTTC	CASGHSRGEQFF
TRBD1	TRBV5-1	TRBJ1-1	.	TGCGCCAGCAGCCCTCCTAGACAGGGGACGGGGAACACTGAAGCTTTCTTT	CASSPPRQGTGNTEAFF
.	TRBV19	TRBJ2-6	.	TGTGCCAGTAAGACCGGGAACCCATTCTCTGGGGCCAACGTCCTGACTTTC	CASKTGNPFSGANVLTF
.	TRBV5-1	TRBJ1-3	.	TGCGCCAGCAGCTTGGCGGGACTGAACTCTGGAAACACCATATATTTT	CASSLAGLNSGNTIYF
.	TRBV5-6	TRBJ1-1	.	TGTGCCAGCAGCTTAGAGAACAGGTACACTGAAGCTTTCTTT	CASSLENRYTEAFF
TRBD1	TRBV19	TRBJ1-1	.	TGTGCCAGTAGTAGTCAAAGGGGGCGCAACACTGAAGCTTTCTTT	CASSSQRGRNTEAFF
.	TRBV5-4	TRBJ2-2	.	TGTGCCAGCAGCTTGGACAGATCCGGGGAGCTGTTTTTT	CASSLDRSGELFF
.	TRBV15	TRBJ2-5	.	TGTGCCACCAGCAGAGAAGGCCGGGGGATGGAGACCCAGTACTTC	CATSREGRGMETQYF